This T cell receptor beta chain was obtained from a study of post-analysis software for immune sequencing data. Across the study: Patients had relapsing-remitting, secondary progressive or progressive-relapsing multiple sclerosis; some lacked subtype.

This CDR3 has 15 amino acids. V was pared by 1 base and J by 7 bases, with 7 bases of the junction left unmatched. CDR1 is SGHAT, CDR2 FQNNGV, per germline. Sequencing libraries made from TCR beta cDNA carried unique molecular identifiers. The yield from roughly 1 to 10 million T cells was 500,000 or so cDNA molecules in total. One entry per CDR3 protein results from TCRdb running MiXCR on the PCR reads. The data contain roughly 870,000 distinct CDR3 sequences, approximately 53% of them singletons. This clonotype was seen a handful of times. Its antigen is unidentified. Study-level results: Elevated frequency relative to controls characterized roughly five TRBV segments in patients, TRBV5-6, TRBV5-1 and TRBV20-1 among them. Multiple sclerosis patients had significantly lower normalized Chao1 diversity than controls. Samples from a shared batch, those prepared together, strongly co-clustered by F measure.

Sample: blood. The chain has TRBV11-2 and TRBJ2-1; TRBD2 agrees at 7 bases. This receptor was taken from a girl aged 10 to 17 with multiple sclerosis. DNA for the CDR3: TGTGCCAGCAGCTTAGTGAGGGAGGGCCGGAATGAGCAGTTCTTC. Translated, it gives CASSLVREGRNEQFF. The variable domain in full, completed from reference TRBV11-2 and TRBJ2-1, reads EAGVAQSPRYKIIEKRQSVAFWCNPISGHATLYWYQQILGQGPKLLIQFQNNGVVDDSQLPKDRFSAERLKGVDSTLKIQPAKLEDSAVYLCASSLVREGRNEQFFGPGTRLTVL.